These T cell receptor beta chains were read from a single sample in a study of T cell responses to AZD1222 COVID-19 vaccine. The data were produced by immunoSEQ multiplex PCR, yet TCRdb's version contains in-frame clones alone and is incomplete. The sample records 75,000 to 90,000 clones, 70% to 90% being singletons. Specimen: peripheral blood, collected 28 days after the second AZD1222 dose. These receptors all stem from an adult who received the AZD1222 COVID-19 vaccine. Both conserved end residues are part of each CDR3. D genes are given only for firm matches. Only some rows state a clone size, as once, few, many or a class for expanded clones.

v_gene: TRBV18; j_gene: TRBJ2-1; d_gene: NA; abundance: NA; CDR3nt: TGTGCCAGCTCAGAGACACCAAGCTCCTACAATGAGCAGTTCTTC; CDR3aa: CASSETPSSYNEQFF
v_gene: TRBV27; j_gene: TRBJ1-2; d_gene: TRBD1; abundance: NA; CDR3nt: TGTGCCAGCAGTTTAGAATTAGGGACAGGGGTAGGGGGCTACACCTTC; CDR3aa: CASSLELGTGVGGYTF
v_gene: TRBV7-3; j_gene: TRBJ2-1; d_gene: NA; abundance: NA; CDR3nt: TGTGCCAGCAGCTCCCTAGTAGGGGGGTACAATGAGCAGTTCTTC; CDR3aa: CASSSLVGGYNEQFF
v_gene: TRBV14; j_gene: TRBJ2-7; d_gene: NA; abundance: few; CDR3nt: TGTGCCAGCAGCCCGCTTACCCAGGTCGGCGTCTACGAGCAGTACTTC; CDR3aa: CASSPLTQVGVYEQYF
v_gene: TRBV9; j_gene: TRBJ2-5; d_gene: NA; abundance: NA; CDR3nt: TGTGCCAGCAGCGTAGAGGCTAGCGTAGACGGAGAGACCCAGTACTTC; CDR3aa: CASSVEASVDGETQYF
v_gene: TRBV5-4; j_gene: TRBJ2-1; d_gene: TRBD2; abundance: NA; CDR3nt: TGTGCCAGCAGCTTGCGACTAGCGGGGGGCAATGAGCAGTTCTTC; CDR3aa: CASSLRLAGGNEQFF
v_gene: TRBV11-3; j_gene: TRBJ1-1; d_gene: NA; abundance: NA; CDR3nt: TGTGCCAGCAGCTTAGGTTGGACTGAAGCTTTCTTT; CDR3aa: CASSLGWTEAFF
v_gene: TRBV12-3/TRBV12-4; j_gene: TRBJ1-5; d_gene: NA; abundance: few; CDR3nt: TGTGCCAGCAGTCTCCCTTATCAGCCCCAGCATTTT; CDR3aa: CASSLPYQPQHF
v_gene: TRBV19; j_gene: TRBJ2-1; d_gene: NA; abundance: NA; CDR3nt: TGTGCCAGTAATCGGGGGGCCGGGAAGGAATACAATGAGCAGTTCTTC; CDR3aa: CASNRGAGKEYNEQFF
v_gene: TRBV6-1; j_gene: TRBJ2-6; d_gene: NA; abundance: NA; CDR3nt: TGTGCCAGCAGTGAAAAAGGGGGGCGGGCATCTGGGGCCAACGTCCTGACTTTC; CDR3aa: CASSEKGGRASGANVLTF
v_gene: TRBV6-5; j_gene: TRBJ1-6; d_gene: NA; abundance: NA; CDR3nt: TGTGCCAGCAGTTACCTACAGGAGGGCTCACCCCTCCACTTT; CDR3aa: CASSYLQEGSPLHF
v_gene: TRBV6-1; j_gene: TRBJ1-5; d_gene: TRBD1; abundance: NA; CDR3nt: TGTGCCAGCAGTGACCGACAGGGATATAGCAATCAGCCCCAGCATTTT; CDR3aa: CASSDRQGYSNQPQHF
v_gene: TRBV5-4; j_gene: TRBJ1-6; d_gene: TRBD1; abundance: NA; CDR3nt: TGTGCCAGCAGCCCCAGGACAGGGGGCTCGAATTCACCCCTCCACTTT; CDR3aa: CASSPRTGGSNSPLHF
v_gene: TRBV29-1; j_gene: TRBJ1-5; d_gene: NA; abundance: NA; CDR3nt: TGCAGCGTTGAAATCCCAGGCCAGCCCCAGCATTTT; CDR3aa: CSVEIPGQPQHF
v_gene: TRBV6-2/TRBV6-3; j_gene: TRBJ1-2; d_gene: NA; abundance: once; CDR3nt: TGTGCCAGCAGCCGACCACGGACGGAGAACTATGGCTACACCTTC; CDR3aa: CASSRPRTENYGYTF
v_gene: TRBV6-5; j_gene: TRBJ1-6; d_gene: NA; abundance: NA; CDR3nt: TGTGCCACTCGGGAGGGGGTCGTAAATTCACCCCTCCACTTT; CDR3aa: CATREGVVNSPLHF
v_gene: TRBV9; j_gene: TRBJ2-2; d_gene: TRBD2; abundance: NA; CDR3nt: TGTGCCAGCAGCCCGTATAGCGGGAACTCGAACACCGGGGAGCTGTTTTTT; CDR3aa: CASSPYSGNSNTGELFF
v_gene: TRBV6-5; j_gene: TRBJ2-1; d_gene: NA; abundance: NA; CDR3nt: TGTGCCAGCAGTTTTCAGGAGAGCTCCTACAATGAGCAGTTCTTC; CDR3aa: CASSFQESSYNEQFF
v_gene: TRBV5-1; j_gene: TRBJ1-1; d_gene: TRBD1; abundance: NA; CDR3nt: TGCGCCAGCAGCTCCGGGACAGGGATGAACACTGAAGCTTTCTTT; CDR3aa: CASSSGTGMNTEAFF
v_gene: TRBV11-3; j_gene: TRBJ1-1; d_gene: TRBD1; abundance: NA; CDR3nt: TGTGCCAGCAGCGGGACAGCGAAAGCTTTCTTT; CDR3aa: CASSGTAKAFF
v_gene: TRBV5-5; j_gene: TRBJ1-6; d_gene: NA; abundance: NA; CDR3nt: TGTGCCAGCAGCTTCTTAGACACATTCCGCAATTCGACCCTCCACTTT; CDR3aa: CASSFLDTFRNSTLHF
v_gene: TRBV5-4; j_gene: TRBJ2-5; d_gene: NA; abundance: NA; CDR3nt: TGTGCCAGCAGCTTGGGGGGGCGGACACAAGAGACCCAGTACTTC; CDR3aa: CASSLGGRTQETQYF
v_gene: TRBV19; j_gene: TRBJ2-1; d_gene: NA; abundance: few; CDR3nt: TGTGCCAGTAGTATATACCGGGACGGAGATTACAATGAGCAGTTCTTC; CDR3aa: CASSIYRDGDYNEQFF
v_gene: TRBV6-2/TRBV6-3; j_gene: TRBJ2-3; d_gene: NA; abundance: few; CDR3nt: TGTGCCAGCAGTTATTTGGCGCTCACAGATACGCAGTATTTT; CDR3aa: CASSYLALTDTQYF
v_gene: TRBV30; j_gene: TRBJ1-5; d_gene: NA; abundance: NA; CDR3nt: TGTGCCTGGAGTAGGACAGATAATCAGCCCCAGCATTTT; CDR3aa: CAWSRTDNQPQHF
v_gene: TRBV19; j_gene: TRBJ1-2; d_gene: NA; abundance: NA; CDR3nt: TGTGCCAGTAGGGCCCTCTATGGCTACACCTTC; CDR3aa: CASRALYGYTF
v_gene: TRBV7-2; j_gene: TRBJ1-2; d_gene: NA; abundance: once; CDR3nt: TGTGCCAGCAGCTCCCCCCCTAACTATGGCTACACCTTC; CDR3aa: CASSSPPNYGYTF
v_gene: TRBV3-1/TRBV3-2; j_gene: TRBJ1-2; d_gene: NA; abundance: NA; CDR3nt: TGTGCCAGCAGCCAAGTACCCCCATCGGGGGGCTACACCTTC; CDR3aa: CASSQVPPSGGYTF
v_gene: TRBV6-2/TRBV6-3; j_gene: TRBJ1-1; d_gene: NA; abundance: NA; CDR3nt: TGTGCCAGCAGCGACCGGGGAGGAACTATTGAAGCTTTCTTT; CDR3aa: CASSDRGGTIEAFF
v_gene: TRBV6-5; j_gene: TRBJ1-5; d_gene: TRBD1; abundance: NA; CDR3nt: TGTGCCAGCAATAAGGGAGACAGGGTCAGTCAGCCCCAGCATTTT; CDR3aa: CASNKGDRVSQPQHF
v_gene: TRBV24-1; j_gene: TRBJ1-5; d_gene: NA; abundance: NA; CDR3nt: TGTGCCACCAGCGGAAAGTCAGGGCCCAATCAGCCCCAGCATTTT; CDR3aa: CATSGKSGPNQPQHF
v_gene: TRBV19; j_gene: TRBJ1-1; d_gene: NA; abundance: NA; CDR3nt: TGTGCCAGTAGTCCAGGCAGGGGCGGCCTTGACACTGAAGCTTTCTTT; CDR3aa: CASSPGRGGLDTEAFF
v_gene: TRBV4-1; j_gene: TRBJ1-1; d_gene: NA; abundance: NA; CDR3nt: TGCGCCAGCAGCCATCTCACGGCGGGGAACACTGAAGCTTTCTTT; CDR3aa: CASSHLTAGNTEAFF
v_gene: TRBV7-6; j_gene: TRBJ2-1; d_gene: TRBD1; abundance: NA; CDR3nt: TGTGCCACCGGAGAAGGGGGCGCCGGGAATGAGCAGTTCTTC; CDR3aa: CATGEGGAGNEQFF
v_gene: TRBV3-1/TRBV3-2; j_gene: TRBJ2-1; d_gene: TRBD2; abundance: NA; CDR3nt: TGTGCCAGCACCCGACTAGCGGGAGGCACCTACAATGAGCAGTTCTTC; CDR3aa: CASTRLAGGTYNEQFF
v_gene: TRBV5-1; j_gene: TRBJ1-2; d_gene: NA; abundance: NA; CDR3nt: TGCGCCAGCAGCCAGAAAGGACAGTCGAACTATGGCTACACCTTC; CDR3aa: CASSQKGQSNYGYTF
v_gene: TRBV12-3/TRBV12-4; j_gene: TRBJ1-5; d_gene: NA; abundance: few; CDR3nt: TGTGCCAGCAGTTTAGCGCTTATTCAGCCCCAGCATTTT; CDR3aa: CASSLALIQPQHF
v_gene: TRBV5-1; j_gene: TRBJ2-2; d_gene: NA; abundance: NA; CDR3nt: TGCGCCAGCAGCCGTGGACAGTTTGAGGAGCTGTTTTTT; CDR3aa: CASSRGQFEELFF
v_gene: TRBV14; j_gene: TRBJ2-3; d_gene: NA; abundance: once; CDR3nt: TGTGCCAGCAGCTTACAGCTAGCGAGCACAGATACGCAGTATTTT; CDR3aa: CASSLQLASTDTQYF
v_gene: TRBV3-1/TRBV3-2; j_gene: TRBJ1-1; d_gene: NA; abundance: NA; CDR3nt: TGTGCCAGCAGGATGACAGGGAACACTGAAGCTTTCTTT; CDR3aa: CASRMTGNTEAFF
v_gene: TRBV12-3/TRBV12-4; j_gene: TRBJ2-7; d_gene: NA; abundance: once; CDR3nt: TGTGCCAGCAGTACATCGGGGGAGCAGTACTTC; CDR3aa: CASSTSGEQYF
v_gene: TRBV11-2; j_gene: TRBJ1-1; d_gene: NA; abundance: NA; CDR3nt: TGTGCCAGCAGCTCCGGACTCTCGAACACTGAAGCTTTCTTT; CDR3aa: CASSSGLSNTEAFF
v_gene: TRBV19; j_gene: TRBJ1-2; d_gene: NA; abundance: once; CDR3nt: TGTGCCTGTGAAAAGCTAGGATTCGGCTACACCTTC; CDR3aa: CACEKLGFGYTF
v_gene: TRBV5-4; j_gene: TRBJ1-4; d_gene: NA; abundance: NA; CDR3nt: TGTGCCAGCAGCTTCAGGGGCGAGGCTAATGAAAAACTGTTTTTT; CDR3aa: CASSFRGEANEKLFF